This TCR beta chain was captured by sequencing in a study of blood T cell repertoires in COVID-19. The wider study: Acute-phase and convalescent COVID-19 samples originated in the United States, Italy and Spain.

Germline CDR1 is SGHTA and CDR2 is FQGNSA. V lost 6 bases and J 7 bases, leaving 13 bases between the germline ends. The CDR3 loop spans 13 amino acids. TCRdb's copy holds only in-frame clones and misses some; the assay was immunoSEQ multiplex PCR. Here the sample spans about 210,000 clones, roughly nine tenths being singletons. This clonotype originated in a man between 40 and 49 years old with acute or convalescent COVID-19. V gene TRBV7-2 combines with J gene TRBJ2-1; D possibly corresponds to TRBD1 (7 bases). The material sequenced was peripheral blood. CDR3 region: CASRLRGDNEQFF. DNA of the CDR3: TGTGCCAGCAGACTCAGGGGGGATAATGAGCAGTTCTTC.